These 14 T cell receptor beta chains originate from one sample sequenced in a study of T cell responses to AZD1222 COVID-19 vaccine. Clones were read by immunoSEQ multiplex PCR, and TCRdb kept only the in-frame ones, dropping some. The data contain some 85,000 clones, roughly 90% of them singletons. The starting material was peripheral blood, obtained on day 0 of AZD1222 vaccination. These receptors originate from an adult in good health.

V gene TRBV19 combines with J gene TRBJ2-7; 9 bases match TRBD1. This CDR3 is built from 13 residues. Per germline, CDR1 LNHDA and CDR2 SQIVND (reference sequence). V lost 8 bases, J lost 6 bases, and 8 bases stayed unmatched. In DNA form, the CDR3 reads TGTGCCAGTTCAGACAGGGGGGGAGTCGAGCAGTACTTC. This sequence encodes CASSDRGGVEQYF.

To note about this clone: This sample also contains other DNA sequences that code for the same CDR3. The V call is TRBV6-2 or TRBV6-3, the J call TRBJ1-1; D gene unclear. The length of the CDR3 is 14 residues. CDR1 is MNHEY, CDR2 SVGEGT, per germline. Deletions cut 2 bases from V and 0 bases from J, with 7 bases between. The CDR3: CASSYGRMNTEAFF. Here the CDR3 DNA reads TGTGCCAGCAGTTACGGCAGAATGAACACTGAAGCTTTCTTT.

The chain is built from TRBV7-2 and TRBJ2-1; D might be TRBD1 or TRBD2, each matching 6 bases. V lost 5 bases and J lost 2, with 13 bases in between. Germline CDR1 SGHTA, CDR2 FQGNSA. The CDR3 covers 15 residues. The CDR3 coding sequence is TGTGCCAGCAGCCCGGAGGGGGGACCCTACAATGAGCAGTTCTTC. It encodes CASSPEGGPYNEQFF.

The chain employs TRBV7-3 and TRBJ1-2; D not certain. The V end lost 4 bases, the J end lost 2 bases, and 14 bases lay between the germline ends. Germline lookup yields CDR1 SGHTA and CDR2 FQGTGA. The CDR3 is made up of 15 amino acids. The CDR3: CASSSNSQRNYGYTF. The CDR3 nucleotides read TGTGCCAGCAGCTCAAACTCACAGAGGAACTATGGCTACACCTTC.

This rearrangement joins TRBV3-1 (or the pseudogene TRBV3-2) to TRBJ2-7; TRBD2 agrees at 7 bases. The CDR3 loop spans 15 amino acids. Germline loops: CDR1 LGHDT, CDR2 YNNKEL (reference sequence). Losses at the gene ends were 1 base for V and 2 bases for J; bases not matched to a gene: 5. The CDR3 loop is CASSQGLAETYEQYF. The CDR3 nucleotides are TGTGCCAGCAGCCAAGGGCTAGCGGAAACCTACGAGCAGTACTTC.

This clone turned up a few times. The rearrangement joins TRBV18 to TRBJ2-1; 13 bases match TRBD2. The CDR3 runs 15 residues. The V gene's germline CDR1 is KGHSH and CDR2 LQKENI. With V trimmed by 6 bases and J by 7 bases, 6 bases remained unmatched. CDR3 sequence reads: CASSPGLAGFNEQFF. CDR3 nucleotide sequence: TGTGCCAGCTCGCCGGGACTAGCGGGATTTAATGAGCAGTTCTTC.

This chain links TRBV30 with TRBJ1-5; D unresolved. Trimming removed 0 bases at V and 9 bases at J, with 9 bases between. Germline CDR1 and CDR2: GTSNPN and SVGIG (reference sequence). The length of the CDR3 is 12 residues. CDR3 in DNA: TGTGCCTGGAGTGTACTAGACGGGCCCCAGCATTTT. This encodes CAWSVLDGPQHF. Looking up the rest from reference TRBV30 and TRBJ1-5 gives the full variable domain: SQTIHQWPATLVQPVGSPLSLECTVEGTSNPNLYWYRQAAGRGLQLLFYSVGIGQISSEVPQNLSASRPQDRQFILSSKKLLLSDSGFYLCAWSVLDGPQHFGDGTRLSIL.

CDR3 coding DNA: TGTGCCACTTCCGGACTAGCGGGAGGTTCCTCCTACAATGAGCAGTTCTTC. Encoded protein: CATSGLAGGSSYNEQFF. The J gene is TRBJ2-1, the V gene TRBV24-1; 14 nucleotides match TRBD2. Germline CDR1 and CDR2: KGHDR and SFDVKD. With 10 bases clipped from V and 0 bases from J, the junction kept 7 bases outside the gene matches. The CDR3 extends over 17 amino acids.

CDR3 protein: CASTGNEKLFF. The CDR3 coding sequence is TGTGCCAGCACGGGCAATGAAAAACTGTTTTTT. The chain joins TRBV27 to TRBJ1-4; D is undetermined. The germline CDR1 and CDR2 sequences are MNHEY and SMNVEV (reference sequence). The CDR3 is made up of 11 amino acids. Trimming cost V 7 bases and J 5 bases, with 5 bases left between them.

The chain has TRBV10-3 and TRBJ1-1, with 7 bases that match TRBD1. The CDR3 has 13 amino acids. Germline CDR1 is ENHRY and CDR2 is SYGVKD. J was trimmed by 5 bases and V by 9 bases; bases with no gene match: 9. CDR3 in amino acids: CAIGQVINTEAFF. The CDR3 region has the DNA TGTGCCATAGGACAGGTGATTAATACTGAAGCTTTCTTT.

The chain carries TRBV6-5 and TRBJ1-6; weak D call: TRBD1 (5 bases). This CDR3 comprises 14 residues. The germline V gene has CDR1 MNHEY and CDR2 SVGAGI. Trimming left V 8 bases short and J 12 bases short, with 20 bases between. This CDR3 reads CASLGLPGLVPLHF. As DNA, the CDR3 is TGTGCCAGCCTGGGACTGCCAGGGCTCGTACCCCTCCACTTT.

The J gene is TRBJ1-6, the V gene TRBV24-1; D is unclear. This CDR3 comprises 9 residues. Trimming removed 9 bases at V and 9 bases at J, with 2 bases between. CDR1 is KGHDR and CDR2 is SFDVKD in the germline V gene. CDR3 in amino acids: CATGSPLHF. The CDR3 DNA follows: TGTGCCACCGGTTCACCCCTCCACTTT.

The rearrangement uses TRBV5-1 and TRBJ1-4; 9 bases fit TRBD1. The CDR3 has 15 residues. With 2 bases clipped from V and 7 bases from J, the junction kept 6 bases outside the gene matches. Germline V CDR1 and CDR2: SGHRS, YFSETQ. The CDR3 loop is CASSLLPGQGEKLFF. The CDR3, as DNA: TGCGCCAGCAGCTTACTACCGGGACAGGGTGAAAAACTGTTTTTT.

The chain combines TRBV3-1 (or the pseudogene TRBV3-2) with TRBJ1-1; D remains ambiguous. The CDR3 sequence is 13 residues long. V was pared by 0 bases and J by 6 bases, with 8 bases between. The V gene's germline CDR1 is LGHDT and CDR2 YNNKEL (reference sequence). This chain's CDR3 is CASSQDGVSEAFF. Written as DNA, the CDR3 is TGTGCCAGCAGCCAAGACGGGGTTTCTGAAGCTTTCTTT.